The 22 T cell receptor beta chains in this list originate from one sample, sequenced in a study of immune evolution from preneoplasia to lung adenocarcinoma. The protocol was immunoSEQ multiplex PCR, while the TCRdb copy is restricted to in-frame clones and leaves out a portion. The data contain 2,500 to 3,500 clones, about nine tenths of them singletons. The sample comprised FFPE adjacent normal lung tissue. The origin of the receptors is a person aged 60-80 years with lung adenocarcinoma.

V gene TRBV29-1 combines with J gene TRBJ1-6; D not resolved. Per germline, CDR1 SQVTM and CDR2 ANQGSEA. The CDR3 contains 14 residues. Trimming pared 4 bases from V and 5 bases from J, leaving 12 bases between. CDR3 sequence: CSVVLGGNNSPLHF. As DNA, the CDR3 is TGCAGCGTTGTTTTAGGAGGGAATAATTCACCCCTCCACTTT.

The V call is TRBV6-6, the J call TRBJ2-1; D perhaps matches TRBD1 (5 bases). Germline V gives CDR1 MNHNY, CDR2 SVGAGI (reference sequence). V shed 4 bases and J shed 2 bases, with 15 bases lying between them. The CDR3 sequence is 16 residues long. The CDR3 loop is CASSSFIWGAYNEQFF. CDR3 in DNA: TGTGCCAGCAGTTCCTTTATTTGGGGCGCCTACAATGAGCAGTTCTTC.

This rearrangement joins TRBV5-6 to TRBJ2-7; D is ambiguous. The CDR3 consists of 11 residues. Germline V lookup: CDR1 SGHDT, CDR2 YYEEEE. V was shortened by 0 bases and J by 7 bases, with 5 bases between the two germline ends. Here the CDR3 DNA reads TGTGCCAGCAGCTTGGCACGAGAGCAGTACTTC. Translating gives CASSLAREQYF. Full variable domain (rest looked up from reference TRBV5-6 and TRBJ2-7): DAGVTQSPTHLIKTRGQQVTLRCSPKSGHDTVSWYQQALGQGPQFIFQYYEEEERQRGNFPDRFSGHQFPNYSSELNVNALLLGDSALYLCASSLAREQYFGPGTRLTVT.

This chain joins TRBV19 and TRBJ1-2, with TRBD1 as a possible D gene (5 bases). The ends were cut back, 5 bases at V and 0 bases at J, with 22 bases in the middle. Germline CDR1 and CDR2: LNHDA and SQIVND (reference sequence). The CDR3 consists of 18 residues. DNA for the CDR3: TGTGCCAGTAGTTCGGACCACTCAACAGGCGTAGCTAACTATGGCTACACCTTC. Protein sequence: CASSSDHSTGVANYGYTF. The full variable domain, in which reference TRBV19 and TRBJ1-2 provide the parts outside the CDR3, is DGGITQSPKYLFRKEGQNVTLSCEQNLNHDAMYWYRQDPGQGLRLIYYSQIVNDFQKGDIAEGYSVSREKKESFPLTVTSAQKNPTAFYLCASSSDHSTGVANYGYTFGSGTRLTVV.

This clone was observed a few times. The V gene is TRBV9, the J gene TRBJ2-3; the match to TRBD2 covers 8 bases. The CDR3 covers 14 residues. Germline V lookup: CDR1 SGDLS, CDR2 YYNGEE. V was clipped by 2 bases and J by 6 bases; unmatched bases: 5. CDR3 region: CASSVSGVLDTQYF. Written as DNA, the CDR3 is TGTGCCAGCAGCGTTAGCGGGGTATTGGATACGCAGTATTTT.

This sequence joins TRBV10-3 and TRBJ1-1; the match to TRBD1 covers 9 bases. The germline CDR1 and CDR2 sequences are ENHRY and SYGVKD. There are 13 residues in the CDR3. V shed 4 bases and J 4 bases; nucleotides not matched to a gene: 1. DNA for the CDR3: TGTGCCATCAGTGGGACAGGGGCCACTGAAGCTTTCTTT. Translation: CAISGTGATEAFF.

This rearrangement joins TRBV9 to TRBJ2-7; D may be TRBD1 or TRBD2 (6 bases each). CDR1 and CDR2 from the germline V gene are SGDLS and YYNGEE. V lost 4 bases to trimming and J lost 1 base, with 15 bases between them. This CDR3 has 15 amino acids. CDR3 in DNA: TGTGCCAGCAGCTCTAACGGGGGCGGGTCCTACGAGCAGTACTTC. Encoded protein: CASSSNGGGSYEQYF. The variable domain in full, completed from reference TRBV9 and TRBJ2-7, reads DSGVTQTPKHLITATGQRVTLRCSPRSGDLSVYWYQQSLDQGLQFLIQYYNGEERAKGNILERFSAQQFPDLHSELNLSSLELGDSALYFCASSSNGGGSYEQYFGPGTRLTVT.

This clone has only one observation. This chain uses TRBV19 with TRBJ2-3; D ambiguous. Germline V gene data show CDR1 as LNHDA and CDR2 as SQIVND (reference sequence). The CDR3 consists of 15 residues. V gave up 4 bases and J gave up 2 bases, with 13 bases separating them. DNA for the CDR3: TGTGCCAGTAGTACCTCCCCGGCCGCCACAGATACGCAGTATTTT. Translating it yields CASSTSPAATDTQYF.

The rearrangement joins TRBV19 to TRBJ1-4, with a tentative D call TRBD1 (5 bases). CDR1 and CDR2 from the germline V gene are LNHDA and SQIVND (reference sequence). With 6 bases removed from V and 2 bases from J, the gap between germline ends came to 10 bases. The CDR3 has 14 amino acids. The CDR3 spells CASSQGWTNEKLFF. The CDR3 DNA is TGTGCCAGTAGCCAGGGTTGGACTAATGAAAAACTGTTTTTT.

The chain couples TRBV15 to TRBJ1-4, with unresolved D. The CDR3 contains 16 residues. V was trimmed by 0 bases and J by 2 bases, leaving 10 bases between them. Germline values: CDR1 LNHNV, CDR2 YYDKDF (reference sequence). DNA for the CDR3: TGTGCCACCAGCAGAGATCTAGGGTCGACTAATGAAAAACTGTTTTTT. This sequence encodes CATSRDLGSTNEKLFF.

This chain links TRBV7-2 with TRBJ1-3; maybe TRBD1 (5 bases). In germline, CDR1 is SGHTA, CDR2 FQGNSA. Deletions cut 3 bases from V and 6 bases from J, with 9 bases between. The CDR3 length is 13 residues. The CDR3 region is CASSLGLENTIYF. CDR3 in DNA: TGTGCCAGCAGCTTGGGACTGGAAAACACCATATATTTT.

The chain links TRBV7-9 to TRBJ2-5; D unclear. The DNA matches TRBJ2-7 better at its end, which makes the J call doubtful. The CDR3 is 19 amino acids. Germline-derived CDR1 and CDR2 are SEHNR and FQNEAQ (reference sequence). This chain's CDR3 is CASSLEKWVGGTYSYEQYF. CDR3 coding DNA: TGTGCCAGCAGCTTAGAAAAATGGGTTGGCGGTACATACTCCTACGAGCAGTACTTC.

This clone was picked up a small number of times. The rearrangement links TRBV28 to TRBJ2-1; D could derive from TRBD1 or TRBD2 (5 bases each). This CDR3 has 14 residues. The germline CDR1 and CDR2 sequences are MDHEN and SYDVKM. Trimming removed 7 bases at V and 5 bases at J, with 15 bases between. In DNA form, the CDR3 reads TGTGCCAGCACAGTTATAGGGACCAACAATGAGCAGTTCTTC. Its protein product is CASTVIGTNNEQFF.

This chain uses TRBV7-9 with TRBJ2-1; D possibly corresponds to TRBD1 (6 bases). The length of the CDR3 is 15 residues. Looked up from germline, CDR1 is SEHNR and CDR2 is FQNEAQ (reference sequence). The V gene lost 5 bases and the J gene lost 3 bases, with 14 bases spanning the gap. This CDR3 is CASSGGGLIYNEQFF. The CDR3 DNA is TGTGCCAGCAGCGGGGGCGGATTAATCTACAATGAGCAGTTCTTC.

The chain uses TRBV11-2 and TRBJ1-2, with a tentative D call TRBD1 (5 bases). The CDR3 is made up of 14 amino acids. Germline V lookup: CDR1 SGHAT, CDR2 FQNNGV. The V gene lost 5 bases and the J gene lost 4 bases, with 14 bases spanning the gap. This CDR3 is CASSRGGGGYGYTF. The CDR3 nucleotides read TGTGCCAGCAGCCGGGGTGGCGGGGGCTATGGCTACACCTTC. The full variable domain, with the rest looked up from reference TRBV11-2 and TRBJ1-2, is EAGVAQSPRYKIIEKRQSVAFWCNPISGHATLYWYQQILGQGPKLLIQFQNNGVVDDSQLPKDRFSAERLKGVDSTLKIQPAKLEDSAVYLCASSRGGGGYGYTFGSGTRLTVV.

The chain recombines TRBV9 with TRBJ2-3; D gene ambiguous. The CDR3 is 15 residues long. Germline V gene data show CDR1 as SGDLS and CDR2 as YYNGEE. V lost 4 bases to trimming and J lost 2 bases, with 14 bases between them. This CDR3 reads CASSLWAFVTDTQYF. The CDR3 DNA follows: TGTGCCAGCAGCTTGTGGGCCTTTGTCACAGATACGCAGTATTTT.

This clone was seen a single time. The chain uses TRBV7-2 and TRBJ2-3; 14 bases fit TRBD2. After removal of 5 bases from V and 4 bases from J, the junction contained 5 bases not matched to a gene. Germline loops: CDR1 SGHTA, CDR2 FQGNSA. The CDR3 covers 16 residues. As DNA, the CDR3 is TGTGCCAGCAGCATCGGACTAGCGGGGGGCTCAGATACGCAGTATTTT. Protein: CASSIGLAGGSDTQYF.

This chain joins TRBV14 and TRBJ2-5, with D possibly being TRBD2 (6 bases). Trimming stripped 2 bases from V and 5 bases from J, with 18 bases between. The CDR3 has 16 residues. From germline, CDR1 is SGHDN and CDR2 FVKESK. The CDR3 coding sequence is TGTGCCAGCAGCCAATCGGCCGGGGGTGGGATGGAGACCCAGTACTTC. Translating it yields CASSQSAGGGMETQYF.

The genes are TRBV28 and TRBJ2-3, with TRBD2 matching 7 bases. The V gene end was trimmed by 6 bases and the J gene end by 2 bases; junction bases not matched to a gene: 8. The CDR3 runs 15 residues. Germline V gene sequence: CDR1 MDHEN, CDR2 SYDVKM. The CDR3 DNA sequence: TGTGCCAGCAGCCCTACTAGCGCAATCACAGATACGCAGTATTTT. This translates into CASSPTSAITDTQYF.

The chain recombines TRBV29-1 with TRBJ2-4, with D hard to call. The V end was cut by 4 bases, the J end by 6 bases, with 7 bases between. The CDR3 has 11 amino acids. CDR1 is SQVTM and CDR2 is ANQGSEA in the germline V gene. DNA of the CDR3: TGCAGCGTTGGTAGCCGAAACATTCAGTACTTC. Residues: CSVGSRNIQYF.

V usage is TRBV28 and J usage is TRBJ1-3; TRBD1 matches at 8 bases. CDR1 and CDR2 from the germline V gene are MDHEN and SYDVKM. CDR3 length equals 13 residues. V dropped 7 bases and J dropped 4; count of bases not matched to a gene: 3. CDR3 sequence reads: CASIRGRGNTIYF. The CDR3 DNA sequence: TGTGCCAGCATCAGGGGGCGAGGAAACACCATATATTTT.

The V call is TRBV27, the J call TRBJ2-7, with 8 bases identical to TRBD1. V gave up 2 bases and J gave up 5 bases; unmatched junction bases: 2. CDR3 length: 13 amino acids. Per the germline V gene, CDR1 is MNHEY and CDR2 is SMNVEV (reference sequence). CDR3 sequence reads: CASSLRTGNEQYF. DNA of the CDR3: TGTGCCAGCAGTTTACGGACAGGGAACGAGCAGTACTTC.